Shown below are 23 T cell receptor beta chains from a single sample sequenced in a study of CD8 T cells in Susac syndrome. The authors reverse transcribed roughly 0.5 to 1 ug RNA with random hexamers. Each CDR3 protein is one row after TCRdb ran MiXCR on the immunoSEQ multiplex PCR reads. The data show about 300,000 distinct CDR3 sequences, with 89% seen just once and 0.18% held by the top ten. Sequencing used CD8+ T cells from PBMCs. The source is a human donor with multiple sclerosis.

This rearrangement joins TRBV2 to TRBJ1-4; D gene uncertain. CDR3 length equals 14 residues. Trimming cost V 3 bases and J 3 bases, with 8 bases left between them. CDR1 and CDR2 from the germline V gene are SNHLY and FYNNEI. The CDR3 sequence: CASSDARSNEKLFF. CDR3 nucleotide sequence: TGTGCCAGCAGTGACGCCAGGTCTAATGAAAAACTGTTTTTT.

The rearrangement links TRBV4-3 to TRBJ1-1; weak D call: TRBD1 (6 bases). The V end lost 0 bases, the J end lost 0 bases, and 17 bases lay between the germline ends. The CDR3 consists of 18 residues. CDR1 is LGHNA, CDR2 YSLEER, per germline. The CDR3 reads CASSQDSSPAGVNTEAFF. The CDR3 nucleotides read TGCGCCAGCAGCCAAGATTCCTCACCCGCAGGGGTGAACACTGAAGCTTTCTTT.

V and J are TRBV20-1 and TRBJ2-1; 8 positions match TRBD2. The CDR3 length is 13 residues. The V and J ends lost 6 bases and 9 bases, in that order; junction bases with no gene match: 10. The V gene's germline CDR1 is DFQATT and CDR2 SNEGSKA (reference sequence). The CDR3 protein is CSAAALLAAEQFF. The CDR3 nucleotides are TGCAGTGCCGCCGCCCTACTAGCGGCTGAGCAGTTCTTC.

The J gene is TRBJ1-5, the V gene TRBV6-1; 7 nucleotides agree with TRBD1. The V gene end was trimmed by 6 bases and the J gene end by 14 bases; junction bases not matched to a gene: 10. Germline loops: CDR1 MNHNS, CDR2 SASEGT. This CDR3 spans 12 amino acids. The CDR3 region is CASSGTRGNEHF. The CDR3 nucleotides are TGTGCCAGCAGCGGCACCAGGGGGAACGAGCATTTT.

The chain uses TRBV7-9 and TRBJ2-1; 13 bases are shared with TRBD2. CDR3 length: 16 amino acids. In germline, CDR1 is SEHNR, CDR2 FQNEAQ (reference sequence). V lost 4 bases to trimming and J lost 9 bases; unmatched junction nucleotides: 9. The CDR3 region is CASSSRLAGGKIEQFF. CDR3 in DNA: TGTGCCAGCAGCTCGAGACTAGCGGGAGGAAAGATTGAGCAGTTCTTC.

CDR3 region: CASSLEAGLTDTQYF. Here the CDR3 DNA reads TGTGCCAGCAGCTTAGAGGCAGGACTCACAGATACGCAGTATTTT. The chain uses TRBV7-9 and TRBJ2-3; D might be TRBD2 (5 bases). Germline V CDR1 and CDR2: SEHNR, FQNEAQ (reference sequence). The CDR3 totals 15 residues. The ends were cut back, 1 base at V and 2 bases at J, with 10 bases in the middle.

This chain links TRBV19 with TRBJ1-2; a weak D match, TRBD1 (5 bases). V lost 2 bases to trimming and J lost 6 bases, with 7 bases between them. The CDR3 has 12 amino acids. Germline V gives CDR1 LNHDA, CDR2 SQIVND (reference sequence). As DNA, the CDR3 is TGTGCCAGTAGTATATTGGGGGATGGCTACACCTTC. The encoded protein is CASSILGDGYTF.

This chain links TRBV6-2 or TRBV6-3 with TRBJ2-5; 7 bases line up with TRBD1. The V and J ends lost 6 bases and 5 bases, in that order; junction bases with no gene match: 9. CDR3 length: 14 residues. Germline CDR1 and CDR2: MNHEY and SVGEGT. The CDR3 reads CASSPGQKWETQYF. The CDR3 DNA follows: TGTGCCAGCAGCCCGGGACAGAAGTGGGAGACCCAGTACTTC.

The genes are TRBV4-1 and TRBJ2-3; tentatively, D is TRBD2 (5 bases). This CDR3 spans 13 amino acids. Germline assignment: CDR1 MGHRA and CDR2 YSYEKL. V was shortened by 0 bases and J by 4 bases, with 5 bases between the two germline ends. CDR3 nucleotides: TGCGCCAGCAGCCAAGAGGGAGCAGATACGCAGTATTTT. Its protein product is CASSQEGADTQYF.

The CDR3 DNA sequence: TGTGCCAGCAGTTTAAGGGCGGGGTCGAACTACGAGCAGTACTTC. This gives the protein CASSLRAGSNYEQYF. The rearrangement joins TRBV28 to TRBJ2-7; TRBD2 might be the D (6 bases). V was pared by 2 bases and J by 3 bases, with 14 bases between. There are 15 residues in the CDR3. Germline lookup yields CDR1 MDHEN and CDR2 SYDVKM.

The rearrangement links TRBV20-1 to TRBJ2-3; no firm D call. V was shortened by 4 bases and J by 4 bases, with 9 bases between the two germline ends. The V gene's germline CDR1 is DFQATT and CDR2 SNEGSKA (reference sequence). This CDR3 region has 12 residues. For the CDR3, the DNA is TGCAGTGCTAAATTAATCTCAGATACGCAGTATTTT. Its protein product is CSAKLISDTQYF.

The chain employs TRBV2 and TRBJ2-7; perhaps D is TRBD1 or TRBD2 (6 bases each). The germline V gene encodes CDR1 SNHLY and CDR2 FYNNEI. This CDR3 comprises 14 residues. The V end was cut by 10 bases, the J end by 0 bases, with 16 bases between. In DNA form, the CDR3 reads TGTGCCAACCACCAGAGGGGGGACTCCTACGAGCAGTACTTC. It codes for CANHQRGDSYEQYF. Supplemented by reference TRBV2 and TRBJ2-7, the full variable domain reads EPEVTQTPSHQVTQMGQEVILRCVPISNHLYFYWYRQILGQKVEFLVSFYNNEISEKSEIFDDQFSVERPDGSNFTLKIRSTKLEDSAMYFCANHQRGDSYEQYFGPGTRLTVT.

The CDR3 region is CASSVGYGNTEAFF. CDR3 DNA: TGTGCCAGCAGCGTAGGTTACGGGAACACTGAAGCTTTCTTT. The chain is built from TRBV9 and TRBJ1-1; no firm D call. CDR1 is SGDLS and CDR2 is YYNGEE in the germline V gene. The V end lost 0 bases, the J end lost 1 base, and 7 bases lay between the germline ends. This CDR3 spans 14 amino acids.

The V and J genes are TRBV28 and TRBJ2-1; perhaps TRBD1 as D (6 bases). Germline assignment: CDR1 MDHEN and CDR2 SYDVKM. The CDR3 spans 15 residues. V shed 5 bases and J shed 6 bases, with 17 bases lying between them. The CDR3 DNA reads as TGTGCCAGCAGTACTTTAAGGGGGTTGTCCAATGAGCAGTTCTTC. Amino acids: CASSTLRGLSNEQFF.

This rearrangement joins TRBV6-2 or TRBV6-3 to TRBJ1-2; no clear D gene. The V gene lost 3 bases and the J gene lost 7 bases, with 15 bases spanning the gap. Germline values: CDR1 MNHEY, CDR2 SVGEGT. The CDR3 is 14 residues long. Here the CDR3 DNA reads TGTGCCAGCAGTTATTCATCGGACGCATTTGGCTACACCTTC. It encodes CASSYSSDAFGYTF.

The table lists this clonotype with a count of one. The rearrangement uses TRBV5-1 and TRBJ2-7, with 8 bases fitting TRBD2. CDR1 and CDR2 from the germline V gene are SGHRS and YFSETQ. This CDR3 comprises 15 residues. The trim removed 5 bases at V and 3 bases at J, leaving 10 bases unmatched. The CDR3 DNA reads as TGCGCCAGCAGTGCGGGACTAGAATCTAACTACGAGCAGTACTTC. It translates to CASSAGLESNYEQYF.

The chain is built from TRBV7-8 and TRBJ1-1; D unresolved. The CDR3 contains 16 residues. Trimming took 5 bases from V and 3 from J, leaving 19 bases between them. Per the germline V gene, CDR1 is SGHVS and CDR2 is FQNEAQ. This CDR3 reads CASSPVAREIDTEAFF. The CDR3, as DNA: TGTGCCAGCAGCCCAGTGGCAAGGGAGATTGACACTGAAGCTTTCTTT.

The chain joins TRBV4-2 to TRBJ2-1; the D gene is possibly TRBD2 (6 bases). The CDR3 runs 16 residues. The V end was cut by 6 bases, the J end by 0 bases, with 15 bases between. Germline V CDR1 and CDR2: LGHNA, YNFKEQ. The CDR3 reads CASRERGASSYNEQFF. CDR3 sequence (DNA): TGTGCCAGCAGAGAACGCGGGGCAAGCTCCTACAATGAGCAGTTCTTC.

The chain uses TRBV4-1 and TRBJ2-3; 9 positions match TRBD1. This CDR3 has 16 amino acids. CDR1 MGHRA and CDR2 YSYEKL come from the germline V gene. V lost 9 bases, J lost 4 bases, and 14 bases stayed unmatched. The CDR3 DNA sequence: TGCGCCAGTAAGAACCTGGGACAGGGCGTATCAGATACGCAGTATTTT. It yields the protein CASKNLGQGVSDTQYF.

The chain joins TRBV7-8 to TRBJ2-3; 13 positions match TRBD2. Germline V gives CDR1 SGHVS, CDR2 FQNEAQ. V shed 1 base, J shed 4 bases, and the junction held 5 bases outside the gene matches. The CDR3 loop spans 17 amino acids. The CDR3, as DNA: TGTGCCAGCAGCTTAGACCGCACTAGCGGGGGGGCAGATACGCAGTATTTT. Protein sequence: CASSLDRTSGGADTQYF.

The V gene is TRBV3-1, the J gene TRBJ2-1, with D possibly being TRBD1 (5 bases). This CDR3 comprises 15 residues. V lost 4 bases and J lost 1, with 11 bases in between. In germline, CDR1 is LGHDT, CDR2 YNNKEL (reference sequence). CDR3 residues: CASSLSDRSYNEQFF. CDR3 sequence (DNA): TGTGCCAGCAGCCTGAGTGACAGATCCTACAATGAGCAGTTCTTC.

This chain connects TRBV20-1 to TRBJ2-7, with D possibly being TRBD2 (6 bases). V was clipped by 0 bases and J by 6 bases, with 9 bases between them. The CDR3 covers 12 residues. Germline V lookup: CDR1 DFQATT, CDR2 SNEGSKA (reference sequence). CDR3 amino acids: CSAREGGGEQYF. Written as DNA, the CDR3 is TGCAGTGCTAGAGAGGGGGGTGGCGAGCAGTACTTC.

CDR3 in DNA: TGCAGTGCTAGAGATCGCCTCAGCGTTACCCAAGAGACCCAGTACTTC. Translating it yields CSARDRLSVTQETQYF. J is TRBJ2-5 and V is TRBV20-1, with no clear D. The germline CDR1 and CDR2 sequences are DFQATT and SNEGSKA (reference sequence). Trimming left V 0 bases short and J 1 base short, with 15 bases between. This CDR3 region has 16 residues.